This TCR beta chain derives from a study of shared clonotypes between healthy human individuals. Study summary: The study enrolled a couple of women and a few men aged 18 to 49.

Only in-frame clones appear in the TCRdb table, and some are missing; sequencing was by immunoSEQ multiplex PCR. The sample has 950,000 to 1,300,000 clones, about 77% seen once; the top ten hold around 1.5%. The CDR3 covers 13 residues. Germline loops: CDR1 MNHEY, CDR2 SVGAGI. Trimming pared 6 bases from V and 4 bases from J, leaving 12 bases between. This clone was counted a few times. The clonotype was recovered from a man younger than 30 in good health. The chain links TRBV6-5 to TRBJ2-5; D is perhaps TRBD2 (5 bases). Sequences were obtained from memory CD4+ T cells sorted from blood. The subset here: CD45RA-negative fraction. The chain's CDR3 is CASSQRRGETQYF. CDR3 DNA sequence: TGTGCCAGCAGCCAACGACGGGGAGAGACCCAGTACTTC.